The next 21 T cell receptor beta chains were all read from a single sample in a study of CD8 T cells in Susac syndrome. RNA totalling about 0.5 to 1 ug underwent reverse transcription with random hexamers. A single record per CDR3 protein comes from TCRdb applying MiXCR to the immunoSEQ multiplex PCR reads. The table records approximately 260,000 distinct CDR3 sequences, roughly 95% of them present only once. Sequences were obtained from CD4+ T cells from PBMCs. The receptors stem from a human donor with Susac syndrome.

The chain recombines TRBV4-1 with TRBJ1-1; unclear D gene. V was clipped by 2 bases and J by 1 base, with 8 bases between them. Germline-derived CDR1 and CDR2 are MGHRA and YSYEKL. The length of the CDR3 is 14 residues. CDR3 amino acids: CASSQLESNTEAFF. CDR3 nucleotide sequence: TGCGCCAGCAGCCAACTGGAGTCGAACACTGAAGCTTTCTTT.

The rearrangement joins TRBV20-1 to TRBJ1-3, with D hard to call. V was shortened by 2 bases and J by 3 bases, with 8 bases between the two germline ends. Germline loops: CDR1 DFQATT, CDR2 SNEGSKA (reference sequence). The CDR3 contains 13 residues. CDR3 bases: TGCAGTGCTAGAATAAACAGTGGAAACACCATATATTTT. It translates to CSARINSGNTIYF.

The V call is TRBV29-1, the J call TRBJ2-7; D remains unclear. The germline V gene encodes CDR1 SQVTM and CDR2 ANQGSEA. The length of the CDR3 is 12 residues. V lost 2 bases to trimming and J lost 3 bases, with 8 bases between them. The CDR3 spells CSVESVGYEQYF. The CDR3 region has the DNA TGCAGCGTTGAATCTGTCGGCTACGAGCAGTACTTC.

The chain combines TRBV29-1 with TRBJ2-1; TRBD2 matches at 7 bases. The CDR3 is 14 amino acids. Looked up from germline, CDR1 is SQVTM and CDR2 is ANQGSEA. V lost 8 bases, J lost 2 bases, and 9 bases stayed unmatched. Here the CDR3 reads CSSRSGKAYNEQFF. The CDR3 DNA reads TGCAGCTCAAGGAGCGGGAAGGCCTACAATGAGCAGTTCTTC.

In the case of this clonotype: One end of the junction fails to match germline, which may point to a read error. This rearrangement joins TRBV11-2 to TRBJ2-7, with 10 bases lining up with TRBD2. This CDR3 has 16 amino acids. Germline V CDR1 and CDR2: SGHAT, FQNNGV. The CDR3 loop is CASSLVGSSGRLLMVF. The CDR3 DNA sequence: TGTGCCAGCAGCTTAGTGGGGTCTAGCGGGAGACTACTTATGGTCTTC.

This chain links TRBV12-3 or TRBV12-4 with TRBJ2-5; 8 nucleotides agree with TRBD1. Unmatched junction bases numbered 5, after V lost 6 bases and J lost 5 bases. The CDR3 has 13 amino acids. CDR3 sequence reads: CASRETGEETQYF. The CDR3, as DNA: TGTGCCAGCAGGGAGACAGGGGAGGAGACCCAGTACTTC.

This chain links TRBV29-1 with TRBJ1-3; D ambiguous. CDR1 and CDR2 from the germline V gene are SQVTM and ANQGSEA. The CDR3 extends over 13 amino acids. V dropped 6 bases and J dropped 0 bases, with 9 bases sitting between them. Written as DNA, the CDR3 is TGCAGCGTGAAGCCGAGCTCTGGAAACACCATATATTTT. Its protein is CSVKPSSGNTIYF.

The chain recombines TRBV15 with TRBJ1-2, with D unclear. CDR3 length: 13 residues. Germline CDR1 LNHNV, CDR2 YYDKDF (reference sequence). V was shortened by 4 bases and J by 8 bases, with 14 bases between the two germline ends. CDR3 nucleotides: TGTGCCACCAGCACCGACACCTCCGGAGGCTACACCTTC. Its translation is CATSTDTSGGYTF.

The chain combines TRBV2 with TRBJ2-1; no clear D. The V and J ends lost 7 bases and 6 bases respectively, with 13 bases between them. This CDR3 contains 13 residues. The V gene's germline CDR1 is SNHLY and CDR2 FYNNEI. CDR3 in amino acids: CASTPLTFNEQFF. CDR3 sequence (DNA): TGTGCCAGCACCCCTTTAACCTTCAATGAGCAGTTCTTC.

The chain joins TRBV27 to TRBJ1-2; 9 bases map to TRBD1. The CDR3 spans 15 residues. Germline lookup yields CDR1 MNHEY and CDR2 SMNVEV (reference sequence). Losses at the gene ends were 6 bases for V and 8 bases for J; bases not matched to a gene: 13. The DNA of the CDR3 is TGTGCCAGCAGAAACCTACAGGGGGCGACGGGCGGCTACACCTTC. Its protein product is CASRNLQGATGGYTF.

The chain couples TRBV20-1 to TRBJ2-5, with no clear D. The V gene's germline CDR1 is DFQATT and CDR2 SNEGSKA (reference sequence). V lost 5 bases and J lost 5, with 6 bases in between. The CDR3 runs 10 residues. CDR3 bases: TGCAGTGCTGAAATGGAGACCCAGTACTTC. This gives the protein CSAEMETQYF.

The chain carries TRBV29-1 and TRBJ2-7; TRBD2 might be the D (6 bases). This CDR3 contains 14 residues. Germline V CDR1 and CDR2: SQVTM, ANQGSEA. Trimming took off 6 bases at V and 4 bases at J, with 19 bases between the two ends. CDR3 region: CSVVHSGDWYEQYF. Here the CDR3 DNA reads TGCAGCGTCGTCCATAGCGGCGATTGGTACGAGCAGTACTTC.

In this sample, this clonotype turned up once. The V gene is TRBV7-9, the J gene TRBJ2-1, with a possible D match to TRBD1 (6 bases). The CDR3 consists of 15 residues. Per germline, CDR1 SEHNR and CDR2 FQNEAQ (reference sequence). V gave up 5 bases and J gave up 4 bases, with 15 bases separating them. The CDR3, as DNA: TGTGCCAGCAGCCCGGTGGGGGCTAGATACAATGAGCAGTTCTTC. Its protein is CASSPVGARYNEQFF.

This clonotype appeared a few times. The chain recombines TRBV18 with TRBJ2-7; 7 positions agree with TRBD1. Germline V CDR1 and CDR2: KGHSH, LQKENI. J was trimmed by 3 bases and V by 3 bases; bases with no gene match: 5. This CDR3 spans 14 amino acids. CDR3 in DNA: TGTGCCAGCTCACCCGGACAGGCCAGCTACGAGCAGTACTTC. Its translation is CASSPGQASYEQYF.

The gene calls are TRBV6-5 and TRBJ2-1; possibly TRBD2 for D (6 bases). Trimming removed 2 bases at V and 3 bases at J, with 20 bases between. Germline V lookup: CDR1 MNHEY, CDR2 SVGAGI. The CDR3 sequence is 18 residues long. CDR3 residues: CASSYVGTLHILYNEQFF. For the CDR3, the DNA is TGTGCCAGCAGTTACGTTGGGACTCTCCATATCCTCTACAATGAGCAGTTCTTC.

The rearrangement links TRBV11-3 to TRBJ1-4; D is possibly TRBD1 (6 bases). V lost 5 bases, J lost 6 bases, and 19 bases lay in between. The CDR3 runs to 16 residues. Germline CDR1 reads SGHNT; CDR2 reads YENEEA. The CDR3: CASSPDRTGLDEKLFF. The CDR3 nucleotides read TGTGCCAGCAGCCCCGATAGAACAGGGCTGGATGAAAAACTGTTTTTT.

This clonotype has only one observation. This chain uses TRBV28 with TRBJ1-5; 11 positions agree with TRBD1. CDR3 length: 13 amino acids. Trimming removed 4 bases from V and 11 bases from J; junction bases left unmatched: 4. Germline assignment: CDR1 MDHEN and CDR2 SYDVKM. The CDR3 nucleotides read TGTGCCAGCAGTTGGGACAGGGGGGTGGCCCAGCATTTT. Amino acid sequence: CASSWDRGVAQHF.

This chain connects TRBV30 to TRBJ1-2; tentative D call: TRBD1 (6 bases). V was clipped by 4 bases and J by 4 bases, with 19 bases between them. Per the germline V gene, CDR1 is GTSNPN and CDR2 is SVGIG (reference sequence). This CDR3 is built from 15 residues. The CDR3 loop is CAWNRMGRGFYGYTF. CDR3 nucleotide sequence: TGTGCCTGGAACCGCATGGGCAGGGGCTTCTATGGCTACACCTTC.

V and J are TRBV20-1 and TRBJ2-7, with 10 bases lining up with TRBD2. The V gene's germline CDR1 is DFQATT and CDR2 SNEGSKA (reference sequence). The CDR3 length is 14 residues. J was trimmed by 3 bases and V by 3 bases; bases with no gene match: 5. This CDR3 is CSARASGRIYEQYF. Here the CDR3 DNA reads TGCAGTGCTAGGGCTAGCGGGAGAATCTACGAGCAGTACTTC.

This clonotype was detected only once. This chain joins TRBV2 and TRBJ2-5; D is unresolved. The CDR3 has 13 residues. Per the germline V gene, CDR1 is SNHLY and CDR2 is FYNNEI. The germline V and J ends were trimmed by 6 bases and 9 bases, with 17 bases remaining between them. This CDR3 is CASSDARYQAQYF. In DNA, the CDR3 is TGTGCCAGCAGCGACGCGCGTTATCAGGCCCAGTACTTC.

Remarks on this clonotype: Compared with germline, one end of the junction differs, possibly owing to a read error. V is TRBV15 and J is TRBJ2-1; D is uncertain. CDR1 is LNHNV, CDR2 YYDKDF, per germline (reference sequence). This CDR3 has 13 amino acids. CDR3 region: CATGRKTHNEQFF. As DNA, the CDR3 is TGTGCCACCGGCAGAAAGACACACAATGAGCAGTTCTTC.